The entry below describes one TCR beta chain. Per the study methods: The assay estimated nucleated cells by amplifying reference gene primers. Clones were read by immunoSEQ multiplex PCR, and TCRdb kept only the in-frame ones, dropping some. The DNA gave D and trimming, while V, J and clone size come from that table. Of around 200,000 clones in the sample, 85% were seen once. The sample comes from a study of blood T cell repertoires in COVID-19. Looking at the study overall: T cells, B-cell-depleted T cells, or PBMCs provided the cDNA or gDNA that served as material.

Recovered Cohort 3 donors showed two negative PCRs, clearance, or symptom resolution. Losses at the gene ends were 1 base for V and 1 base for J; bases not matched to a gene: 3. The CDR3 has 15 residues. Germline V CDR1 and CDR2: LGHDT, YNNKEL (reference sequence). The sequenced sample consisted of PBMCs or T cells enriched from blood (not recorded which). The clonotype was recovered from a man aged 40-49 years who had recovered from COVID-19. The chain links TRBV3-1 (or the pseudogene TRBV3-2) to TRBJ2-7; 8 nucleotides agree with TRBD1. The CDR3 DNA sequence: TGTGCCAGCAGCCAAGTGGGGGACAGGTCCTACGAGCAGTACTTC. It yields the protein CASSQVGDRSYEQYF.